These T cell receptor beta chains were read from a single sample in a study of cytomegalovirus exposure and HLA in healthy donors. Here immunoSEQ multiplex PCR was the method, and the copy in TCRdb shows in-frame clones only, minus some. The sample lists roughly 190,000 clones, around 81% seen once, with roughly a tenth in the top ten. The source material was PBMCs. The source of these receptors is a woman in her 50s in good health and CMV-seropositive. Each CDR3 is given with its conserved first and last residue. The order of the fields is J gene, D gene, clone size, V gene, CDR3 DNA, CDR3 protein. The D gene is left open where the match is weak. Only part of the rows carry a size: once, few, many, or a class if the clone is expanded.

TRBJ1-4 - few TRBV30 TGTGCCTTGGGCTTAGAAGGGGCCGTCGGCCTAACTAATGAAAAACTGTTTTTT CALGLEGAVGLTNEKLFF
TRBJ2-2 - - TRBV30 TGTGCCTGGAGTGTAGGGACACAGCCGGTTGGCACCGGGGAGCTGTTTTTT CAWSVGTQPVGTGELFF
TRBJ2-2 - - TRBV18 TGTGCCAGCTCAGGGACAAACAGGGCGTCATACACCGGGGAGCTGTTTTTT CASSGTNRASYTGELFF
TRBJ2-7 - - TRBV7-2 TGTGCCAGCAGCTTAGTAGGGGGAGCCTACGAGCAGTACTTC CASSLVGGAYEQYF
TRBJ2-7 - once TRBV19 TGTGCCAGTAGTATAGTAGGCGGAACCTACGAGCAGTACTTC CASSIVGGTYEQYF
TRBJ2-7 - - TRBV6-5 TGTGCCAGCACCGCGTTTTCAGGGGACGAGCAGTACTTC CASTAFSGDEQYF
TRBJ1-5 - - TRBV5-4 TGTGCCAGCAGCTTGGATCCCAGTAGCAATCAGCCCCAGCATTTT CASSLDPSSNQPQHF
TRBJ1-2 - - TRBV6-5 TGTGCCAGCAGATCCCCTCCGGGGAGGGGTGGCTACACCTTC CASRSPPGRGGYTF
TRBJ2-7 TRBD1 - TRBV27 TGTGCCAGCAGTTTAGCGAACAGGGGTGGCGACGAGCAGTACTTC CASSLANRGGDEQYF
TRBJ1-1 TRBD1 - TRBV2 TGTGCCAGCAGTGGGACAGGGAAAAACACTGAAGCTTTCTTT CASSGTGKNTEAFF
TRBJ2-5 - - TRBV5-1 TGCGCCAGCAGCTTCAGCGTGCAGAACGTGGAGACCCAGTACTTC CASSFSVQNVETQYF
TRBJ2-1 TRBD1 - TRBV5-1 TGCGCCAGCAGCTTGCGGACAGGGTCCTACAATGAGCAGTTCTTC CASSLRTGSYNEQFF
TRBJ2-3 - - TRBV9 TGTGCCAGCAGCGTAGGGGCACTTCGCACAGATACGCAGTATTTT CASSVGALRTDTQYF
TRBJ2-1 TRBD2 - TRBV5-4 TGTGCCAGCAGCCGGGGGGCTAGCGGGGGGACCTACAATGAGCAGTTCTTC CASSRGASGGTYNEQFF
TRBJ2-3 TRBD1 - TRBV4-1 TGCGCCAGCAGCCAAGTTCTAATCGGGGCCAGGGGGCAAGGAGATACGCAGTATTTT CASSQVLIGARGQGDTQYF